This TCR beta chain was identified during a study of OX40 agonist ivuxolimab in advanced cancers. Regarding the complete study: Ivuxolimab was a fully human IgG2 agonistic monoclonal antibody targeting the costimulatory receptor OX40 (CD134). Patients were allowed to have had prior anti-PD-1, anti-PD-L1 or anti-CTLA-4 therapy, and roughly two fifths of the dose-escalation patients had been treated with checkpoint inhibitors. Of the roughly 52 dose-escalation patients, hepatocellular carcinoma was present in 19, melanoma in approximately 15, renal cell carcinoma in 9 and head and neck cancer in 9. Partial responses occurred in three dose-escalation patients, of whom one had hepatocellular carcinoma and two had cutaneous melanoma. The monotherapy dose-escalation portion (N of about 47 patients) of the phase I ivuxolimab trial is reported in the paper. Peripheral TCRbeta sequencing aimed to test whether ivuxolimab altered TCR sequence diversity and caused clonal T-cell expansion. Intravenous ivuxolimab was administered to patients every 2 weeks at six dose levels: 0.01, 0.1, 0.3, 1.5, 3 and 10 mg/kg. The dose-escalation cohort was roughly 87% male with a mean age of approximately 60 years, ranging from roughly 23 to 80. Broad study findings and their caveats: Low levels of normalized T-cell clonal expansion were also seen in some patients who did not respond. At doses from 0.1 to 3.0 mg/kg, clonal expansion was seen in both CD4+ and CD8+ blood T cells between baseline and week 6. In the 0.1-3.0 mg/kg groups, partial responders were among the patients with the lowest normalized peripheral clonal expansion, particularly in CD8+ T cells. After ivuxolimab, more expanded clones were found on average in CD8+ T cells than in CD4+ T cells. The antigen specificity of the clonally expanded peripheral T cells was not determined.

V lost 4 bases and J lost 4 bases, and the count of bases not matched to a germline gene is 8. Reading the germline V gene gives CDR1 MDHEN and CDR2 SYDVKM. Measured from the cysteine to the phenylalanine, the CDR3 is 16 residues long. The kept DNA is CDR3 alone, 48 bases in frame from the first base. To sequence the TCRbeta CDR3 region, genomic DNA was isolated from the sorted cells. TCRbeta CDR3 regions were sequenced using the immunoSEQ Assay. Here the immuneACCESS table is served through TCRdb, limited to in-frame sequences with V and J called. Missing clones are a known gap in these copies; in checked studies unresolved V genes cover under half, and the rest lacks a known reason. This sample gives about 85,000 clones in total; around 80% of them show up just once. Clones ranked in the top ten supply 5.5% to 7% of the sample. Comments on this clone: There is no known antigen for this receptor. The record has no base qualities; no much larger clone is one base away.

The trial excluded patients who had a history of autoimmune disease or who were on systemic immunosuppression. Peripheral blood for TCR sequencing was collected from all dose cohorts at baseline, on cycle 4 day 1, and on cycle 7 day 1. Samples were obtained from an open-label, multicenter, first-in-human phase I dose-escalation trial of ivuxolimab. Adults with locally advanced or metastatic melanoma, renal cell, hepatocellular, or head and neck squamous cell carcinoma were enrolled in the trial. Before TCR sequencing, CD4+ T cells and CD8+ T cells from peripheral blood were sorted into separate populations.

This chain joins TRBV28 to TRBJ2-7, and 12 junction bases match TRBD2. Sequenced here: CD4+ or CD8+ T cells sorted from blood, sampled in a trial of the OX40 agonist ivuxolimab. The TCR comes from an adult with an advanced solid tumor such as melanoma, head and neck, liver or kidney cancer. The sequence in DNA is TGTGCCAGCAGTTCCCCGACTAGCGGGAGTGGATACGAGCAGTACTTC. This gives the protein CASSSPTSGSGYEQYF.